What follows describes a single T cell receptor beta chain. Its matching antigen is unknown. Through Arm-PCR of CDR3 regions and iRepertoire HTBI primers, TCR beta libraries were built. MiXCR, run by TCRdb on the multiplex PCR reads, gives a single entry per CDR3 protein. The repertoire holds roughly 560,000 distinct CDR3 sequences, 15% to 20% seen once, with around 25% in the top ten. The sample belongs to a study of regulatory T cells in long-lasting Graves disease. The study's findings and limits: Patients whose Graves' disease persisted exhibited lower TCR diversity than those newly diagnosed.

V gave up 5 bases and J gave up 2 bases, with 10 bases separating them. The CDR3 consists of 14 residues. The germline CDR1 and CDR2 sequences are LGHDT and YNNKEL (reference sequence). Indicated time point: newly diagnosed GD, antithyroid drugs for less than 3 months. RNA extracted from PBMCs served as the sequencing template. Another study also made use of these data, one on T cells in Graves' hyperthyroidism and ophthalmopathy.

Specimen: peripheral blood mononuclear cells (PBMCs), collected at new diagnosis, from a patient treated with antithyroid drugs. The clonotype originates from a woman between 40 and 65 years old with Graves disease. J is TRBJ1-5 and V is TRBV3-1; the D gene is possibly TRBD1 (5 bases). This CDR3 reads CASSGRGGNQPQHF. CDR3 coding DNA: TGTGCCAGCAGCGGACGAGGGGGCAATCAGCCCCAGCATTTT.